This entry lists 23 T cell receptor beta chains sequenced from one sample in a study of T cells in localized non-small cell lung cancer. Some clones are missing from TCRdb's copy, which holds only in-frame ones; the method was immunoSEQ multiplex PCR. The sample shows fewer than 95,000 clones, roughly 91% of them seen only once. Sample: PBMCs, taken before any cancer treatment. These receptors all come from a woman aged 40-70 years with stage II squamous cell lung carcinoma.

This sequence joins TRBV19 and TRBJ2-1, with a weak D call TRBD2 (6 bases). Germline assignment: CDR1 LNHDA and CDR2 SQIVND (reference sequence). The length of the CDR3 is 14 residues. V was shortened by 9 bases and J by 0 bases, with 12 bases between the two germline ends. CDR3: CASSGGSSYNEQFF. The DNA of the CDR3 is TGTGCCAGCTCCGGAGGGAGCTCCTACAATGAGCAGTTCTTC.

The V gene is TRBV6-1, the J gene TRBJ2-1, with a weak D call TRBD2 (6 bases). There are 13 residues in the CDR3. The germline V and J ends were trimmed by 5 bases and 9 bases, with 14 bases remaining between them. Germline assignment: CDR1 MNHNS and CDR2 SASEGT. In DNA form, the CDR3 reads TGTGCCAGCAGTCCCCGGGAGTTGGCTGAGCAGTTCTTC. Its translation: CASSPRELAEQFF.

The sample holds one count of this clone. The chain has TRBV19 and TRBJ1-4; D might be TRBD1 (5 bases). This CDR3 region has 14 residues. Germline values: CDR1 LNHDA, CDR2 SQIVND (reference sequence). Deletions cut 7 bases from V and 8 bases from J, with 17 bases between. The DNA of the CDR3 is TGTGCCAGTAATTCCCCGGGACGCAGGGAAAAACTGTTTTTT. Translating gives CASNSPGRREKLFF.

The rearrangement joins TRBV18 to TRBJ2-5; tentative D call: TRBD2 (5 bases). CDR1 and CDR2 from the germline V gene are KGHSH and LQKENI. With 3 bases removed from V and 5 bases from J, the gap between germline ends came to 7 bases. This CDR3 contains 12 residues. CDR3 sequence reads: CASSPSGETQYF. As DNA, the CDR3 is TGTGCCAGCTCACCGTCGGGGGAGACCCAGTACTTC.

The chain links TRBV30 to TRBJ1-5; TRBD1 matches at 7 bases. V trimming: 1 base; J trimming: 4 bases; junction bases outside the gene matches: 10. CDR1 GTSNPN and CDR2 SVGIG come from the germline V gene (reference sequence). This CDR3 spans 16 amino acids. The CDR3 region is CAWSDPRGGRNQPQHF. The CDR3 nucleotides read TGTGCCTGGAGTGATCCCAGGGGGGGGCGAAATCAGCCCCAGCATTTT.

CDR3 region: CASTLREGDEQYF. In DNA form, the CDR3 reads TGTGCCAGCACCCTCCGTGAGGGCGACGAGCAGTACTTC. The chain has TRBV9 and TRBJ2-7, with D tentatively TRBD2 (5 bases). From germline, CDR1 is SGDLS and CDR2 YYNGEE. The CDR3 spans 13 residues. V was cut by 6 bases and J by 5 bases, with 15 bases left in between.

The V call is TRBV7-2, the J call TRBJ1-5; D is perhaps TRBD1 (6 bases). The CDR3 consists of 16 residues. Trimming removed 1 base from V and 4 bases from J, with 14 bases in between. CDR1 is SGHTA and CDR2 is FQGNSA in the germline V gene. CDR3 residues: CASSLGRQGINQPQHF. DNA of the CDR3: TGTGCCAGCAGCTTAGGTCGGCAGGGGATAAATCAGCCCCAGCATTTT.

The rearrangement uses TRBV27 and TRBJ2-1, with D maybe TRBD1 (5 bases). Germline V lookup: CDR1 MNHEY, CDR2 SMNVEV (reference sequence). The CDR3 is 14 amino acids. V was trimmed by 10 bases and J by 7 bases, leaving 20 bases between them. CDR3 sequence (DNA): TGTGCCACCGCTGTGGGGCGCTGGCAGAATGAGCAGTTCTTC. The encoded protein is CATAVGRWQNEQFF.

V is TRBV6-5 and J is TRBJ1-2; possibly TRBD1 for D (6 bases). The CDR3 is 13 residues long. The V end was cut by 2 bases, the J end by 7 bases, with 11 bases between. Germline CDR1 and CDR2: MNHEY and SVGAGI. The CDR3 DNA reads as TGTGCCAGCAGTTACATGGGGGGCGGTGGCTACACCTTC. It specifies CASSYMGGGGYTF.

This clone has ten or more counts. V usage is TRBV5-4 and J usage is TRBJ1-2; 7 positions agree with TRBD1. The V and J ends lost 4 bases and 2 bases, in that order; junction bases with no gene match: 5. Germline V gene data show CDR1 as SGHNT and CDR2 as YYREEE (reference sequence). The CDR3 is 14 amino acids. CDR3 bases: TGTGCCAGCAGCGGGAGACAGGGAAACTATGGCTACACCTTC. Translation: CASSGRQGNYGYTF.

The J gene is TRBJ2-3, the V gene TRBV5-4; D tentatively fits TRBD1 or TRBD2 (5 bases each). Germline V gene lookup returns CDR1 SGHNT and CDR2 YYREEE (reference sequence). The CDR3 runs 15 residues. V gave up 0 bases and J gave up 1 base, with 9 bases separating them. The CDR3 loop is CASSLGGPGTDTQYF. CDR3 in DNA: TGTGCCAGCAGCTTGGGGGGACCGGGCACAGATACGCAGTATTTT.

The CDR3 sequence is CASSLGGYEQYF. In DNA, the CDR3 is TGTGCCAGCAGTTTGGGCGGATACGAGCAGTACTTC. V usage is TRBV28 and J usage is TRBJ2-7; the D is unclear. There are 12 residues in the CDR3. The V gene lost 3 bases and the J gene lost 4 bases, with 7 bases spanning the gap. CDR1 is MDHEN, CDR2 SYDVKM, per germline.

The V call is TRBV19, the J call TRBJ2-2, with TRBD2 as a possible D gene (6 bases). Looked up from germline, CDR1 is LNHDA and CDR2 is SQIVND (reference sequence). V dropped 6 bases and J dropped 6 bases, with 20 bases sitting between them. The CDR3 extends over 16 amino acids. The CDR3 DNA is TGTGCCAGTAGGGCCCTTCCGGGAGCCCTTCCCGGGGAGCTGTTTTTT. Translation: CASRALPGALPGELFF. The full variable domain, in which reference TRBV19 and TRBJ2-2 provide the parts outside the CDR3, is DGGITQSPKYLFRKEGQNVTLSCEQNLNHDAMYWYRQDPGQGLRLIYYSQIVNDFQKGDIAEGYSVSREKKESFPLTVTSAQKNPTAFYLCASRALPGALPGELFFGEGSRLTVL.

This rearrangement joins TRBV9 to TRBJ1-4; D is unclear. V was trimmed by 3 bases and J by 2 bases, leaving 14 bases between them. Germline V gives CDR1 SGDLS, CDR2 YYNGEE. This CDR3 region has 16 residues. The CDR3 loop is CASSGSAGRTNEKLFF. CDR3 coding DNA: TGTGCCAGCAGCGGCTCGGCCGGCAGGACTAATGAAAAACTGTTTTTT.

The chain recombines TRBV30 with TRBJ1-2; TRBD1 might be the D (6 bases). In germline, CDR1 is GTSNPN, CDR2 SVGIG (reference sequence). The CDR3 runs to 14 residues. V lost 1 base to trimming and J lost 3 bases, with 12 bases between them. The CDR3 DNA follows: TGTGCCTGGAGTGACTCGGGGGGCTACTATGGCTACACCTTC. It codes for CAWSDSGGYYGYTF.

This chain uses TRBV28 with TRBJ2-1; 7 bases match TRBD2. Germline V lookup: CDR1 MDHEN, CDR2 SYDVKM. V lost 5 bases and J lost 6; bases outside the gene matches: 4. The CDR3 sequence is 13 residues long. The CDR3, as DNA: TGTGCCAGCAGTCAAACTAGCGTCAATGAGCAGTTCTTC. Its translation: CASSQTSVNEQFF.

The chain uses TRBV2 and TRBJ2-4, with D uncertain. Trimming stripped 7 bases from V and 5 bases from J, with 6 bases between. In germline, CDR1 is SNHLY, CDR2 FYNNEI. The CDR3 spans 11 residues. The CDR3, as DNA: TGTGCCAGCACCGCGGAAAACATTCAGTACTTC. It specifies CASTAENIQYF. Full variable domain (remainder filled in from reference TRBV2 and TRBJ2-4): EPEVTQTPSHQVTQMGQEVILRCVPISNHLYFYWYRQILGQKVEFLVSFYNNEISEKSEIFDDQFSVERPDGSNFTLKIRSTKLEDSAMYFCASTAENIQYFGAGTRLSVL.

The genes are TRBV5-1 and TRBJ1-2, with 7 bases aligning to TRBD1. Germline V gene data show CDR1 as SGHRS and CDR2 as YFSETQ. The junction had 9 bases not matched to a gene; V was cut back by 2 bases and J by 11 bases. The CDR3 consists of 13 residues. CDR3 protein: CASSLPDRVGYTF. The CDR3 DNA reads as TGCGCCAGCAGCTTACCCGACAGGGTGGGTTACACCTTC.

The chain couples TRBV6-4 to TRBJ2-7; D not resolved. The V end was cut by 3 bases, the J end by 2 bases, with 14 bases between. The CDR3 is 15 amino acids. Germline CDR1 reads MRHNA; CDR2 reads SNTAGT. The CDR3 spells CASSEQNVPPYEQYF. Written as DNA, the CDR3 is TGTGCCAGCAGTGAGCAAAACGTGCCTCCCTACGAGCAGTACTTC.

This clone came up once. This chain connects TRBV7-8 to TRBJ2-7, with D possibly matching TRBD1 (5 bases). Germline-derived CDR1 and CDR2 are SGHVS and FQNEAQ. Deletions cut 5 bases from V and 2 bases from J, with 19 bases between. CDR3 length: 16 amino acids. The CDR3 loop is CASSPDKSKTTYEQYF. In nucleotides, the CDR3 is TGTGCCAGCAGCCCGGACAAGTCCAAAACCACCTACGAGCAGTACTTC.

The chain links TRBV18 to TRBJ2-7; 9 nucleotides align to TRBD1. Unmatched junction bases numbered 6, after V lost 3 bases and J lost 3 bases. Germline lookup yields CDR1 KGHSH and CDR2 LQKENI. The CDR3 contains 15 residues. The CDR3 loop reads CASSPTGTGHYEQYF. The CDR3 DNA reads TGTGCCAGCTCACCTACAGGGACAGGGCACTACGAGCAGTACTTC.

The J gene is TRBJ1-1, the V gene TRBV4-1; D possibly corresponds to TRBD1 (6 bases). Germline assignment: CDR1 MGHRA and CDR2 YSYEKL. Trimming shortened V by 3 bases and J by 1 base, and 6 bases separated the two germline ends. The CDR3 contains 13 residues. CDR3 sequence (DNA): TGCGCCAGCAGCCAGGGGGCGAACACTGAAGCTTTCTTT. Translation: CASSQGANTEAFF.

This clone was seen a handful of times. The chain employs TRBV5-1 and TRBJ1-1; D is unresolved. CDR1 and CDR2 from the germline V gene are SGHRS and YFSETQ. V was cut by 3 bases and J by 3 bases, with 9 bases left in between. The CDR3 has 13 residues. The DNA for the CDR3 is TGCGCCAGCAGCTACGACGGTTACACTGAAGCTTTCTTT. This translates into CASSYDGYTEAFF.